This section outlines one TCR beta chain sequence together with its context. The antigen it recognizes is unknown. Per-nucleotide qualities are absent, and no much larger clonotype sits a single base away. This sample is drawn from a study of T cells in Graves' hyperthyroidism and ophthalmopathy (dated by TCRdb to between 2019 and 2020). Notes on the research overall: A discovery cohort of roughly 100 patients, about 40 with Graves' ophthalmopathy and fewer than 65 with stable Graves' hyperthyroidism, was used to find distinguishing TCR V-J signatures. For training and testing, the roughly 97 patients in the discovery cohort were randomly divided in a 7:3 ratio. An independent validation cohort of around 20 hyperthyroidism patients and roughly 16 patients who later progressed to ophthalmopathy tested prospective prediction of ophthalmopathy. Thyroid tissue and blood T-cell repertoires from roughly 6 Graves' hyperthyroidism patients were also compared in the study. The paper describes TCR Vbeta CDR3 sequencing of 135 peripheral blood samples, made up of 43 ophthalmopathy patients, 70 to 75 hyperthyroidism patients and 17 progressor patients. Following sampling, methimazole starting at 30 mg daily was given to hyperthyroidism patients, and high-dose intravenous methylprednisolone was given to ophthalmopathy patients.

The TCR beta CDR3 regions were amplified from the RNA transcripts. A first-round RT-PCR of the TCR CDR3 used the HTBI primer set with the Qiagen OneStep RT-PCR kit. Libraries were constructed in a second round of multiplex PCR, after which size selection and purification were performed. Libraries were sequenced paired-end with 100 bp reads on an Illumina HiSeq2000. The paper's data handling went like this. Raw data were processed with SOAPnuke, discarding reads with adapters, uncalled bases, mean Phred below 15, or no exact constant-primer or identifier match. High-quality paired reads were merged using COPE v1.2.5, and each unique nucleotide sequence was defined as a clonotype. MiTCR v1.1 was used to align clonotypes to the IMGT TRBV, TRBD and TRBJ reference segments. Only V-J combinations with frequency above 0.0001, covering approximately 99% of repertoires, were analysed. The TCS score was defined as F50 (clonal expansion) divided by E x V (chaos), with BLOSUM62-based TCRdist calculated between CDR3 peptides within each V-J. Welch's t-statistics and random forest reduced around 510 V-J features to about 13, which were used in a naive Bayes classifier (R e1071). The similarity between thyroid and blood repertoires was quantified using the Morisita-Horn index. TCRdb applied fastp at Q25 and MiXCR to the public reads, then kept only in-frame beta chains. A single entry per CDR3 protein holds the most common genes and DNA from its merged rows. The V and J calls and clone size are TCRdb's, not the authors'. For this sample the table gives hundreds of thousands of distinct CDR3 sequences, of which 45% were detected only once. 6.5% to 9% of the sample is taken by the ten largest.

Trimming accounts for 4 bases at V and 8 bases at J, while the number of junction bases matched to no gene is 9. The CDR3, from cysteine to phenylalanine, totals 15 residues. Kept here is only the CDR3 DNA, which spans 45 bases and is read in frame from base 1. In the germline V gene, CDR1 corresponds to SQVTM and CDR2 to ANQGSEA. The investigation overall reported the following: Most expanded thyroid clonotypes (frequency above 0.001) were also detected in blood, suggesting blood repertoires may reflect thyroid immune responses. No statistical method was used to set the sample size in advance, and investigators knew the group allocation. Ophthalmopathy was separated from stable hyperthyroidism by a 13 V-J signature model, with about 86% sensitivity and about 81% specificity obtained in cross-validation and 80%/75% obtained in testing. In validation, progression to ophthalmopathy was predicted by the model with around 71% sensitivity and around 75% specificity, a median of roughly 6.4 months before onset.

Exclusion was applied to patients with uncontrolled infections, other autoimmune diseases, pregnancy or lactation. Diagnoses were based on clinical symptoms, serum thyroxine and TRAb, thyroid ultrasound and orbital computed tomography. Total RNA was extracted with Trizol reagent, and quality was checked on an Agilent 2100 Bioanalyzer. This receptor was taken from an adult man with Graves' disease, either hyperthyroidism or ophthalmopathy (not recorded which). Recombination joined TRBV29-1 with TRBJ1-6; the junction holds 9 bases that match TRBD1. Material: peripheral blood or thyroid tissue (not recorded which). The CDR3 reads CSVVKDRGPDSPLHF. The DNA reads TGCAGCGTTGTCAAGGACAGGGGCCCTGATTCACCCCTCCACTTT.